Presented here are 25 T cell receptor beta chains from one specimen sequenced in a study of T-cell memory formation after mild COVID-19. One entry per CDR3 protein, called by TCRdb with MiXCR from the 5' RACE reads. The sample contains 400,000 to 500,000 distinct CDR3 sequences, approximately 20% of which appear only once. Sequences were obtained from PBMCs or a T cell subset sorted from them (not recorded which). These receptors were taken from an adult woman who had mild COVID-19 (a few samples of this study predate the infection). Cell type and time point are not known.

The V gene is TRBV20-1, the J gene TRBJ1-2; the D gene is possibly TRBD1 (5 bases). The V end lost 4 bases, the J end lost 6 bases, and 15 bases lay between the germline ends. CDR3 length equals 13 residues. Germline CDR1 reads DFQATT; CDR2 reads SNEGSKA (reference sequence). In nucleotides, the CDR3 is TGCAGTGCTATCCGGGAAACACAGGATGGCTACACCTTC. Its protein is CSAIRETQDGYTF.

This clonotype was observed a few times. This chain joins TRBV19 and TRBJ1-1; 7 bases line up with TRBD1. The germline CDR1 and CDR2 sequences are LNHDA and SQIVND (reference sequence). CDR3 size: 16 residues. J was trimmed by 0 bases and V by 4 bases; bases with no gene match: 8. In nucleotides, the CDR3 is TGTGCCAGTAGTAGCCGGGGGACAGCTGTGAACACTGAAGCTTTCTTT. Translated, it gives CASSSRGTAVNTEAFF.

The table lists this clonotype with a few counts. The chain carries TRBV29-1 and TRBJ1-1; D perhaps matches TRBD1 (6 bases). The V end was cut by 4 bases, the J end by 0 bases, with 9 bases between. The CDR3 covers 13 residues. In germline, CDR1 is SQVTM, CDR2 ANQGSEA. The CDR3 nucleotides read TGCAGCGTTGTGGGGGGCGTGAACACTGAAGCTTTCTTT. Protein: CSVVGGVNTEAFF.

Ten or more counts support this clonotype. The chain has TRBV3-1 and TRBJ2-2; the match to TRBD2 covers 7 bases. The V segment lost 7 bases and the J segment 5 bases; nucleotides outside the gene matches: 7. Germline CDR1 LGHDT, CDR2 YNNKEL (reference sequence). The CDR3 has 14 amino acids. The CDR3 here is CASKNTGGTGELFF. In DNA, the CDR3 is TGTGCCAGCAAAAACACGGGAGGTACCGGGGAGCTGTTTTTT.

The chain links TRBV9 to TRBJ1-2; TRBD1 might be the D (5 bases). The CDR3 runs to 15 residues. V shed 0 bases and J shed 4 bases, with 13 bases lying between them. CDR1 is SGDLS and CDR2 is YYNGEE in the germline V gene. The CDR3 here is CASSVDTVGTYGYTF. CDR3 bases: TGTGCCAGCAGCGTAGATACCGTAGGGACCTATGGCTACACCTTC.

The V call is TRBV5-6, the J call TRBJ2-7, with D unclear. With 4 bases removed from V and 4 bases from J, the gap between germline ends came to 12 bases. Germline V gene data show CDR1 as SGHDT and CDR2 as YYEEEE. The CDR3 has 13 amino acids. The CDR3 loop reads CASSTTAPYEQYF. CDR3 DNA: TGTGCCAGCAGCACCACAGCGCCATACGAGCAGTACTTC.

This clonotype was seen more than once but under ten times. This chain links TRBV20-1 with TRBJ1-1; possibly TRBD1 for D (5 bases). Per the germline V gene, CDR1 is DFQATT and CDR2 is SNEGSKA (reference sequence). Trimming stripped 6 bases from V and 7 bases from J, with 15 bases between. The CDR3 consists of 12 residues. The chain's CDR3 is CSAKGTWSEAFF. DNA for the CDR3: TGCAGTGCGAAAGGGACCTGGAGTGAAGCTTTCTTT.

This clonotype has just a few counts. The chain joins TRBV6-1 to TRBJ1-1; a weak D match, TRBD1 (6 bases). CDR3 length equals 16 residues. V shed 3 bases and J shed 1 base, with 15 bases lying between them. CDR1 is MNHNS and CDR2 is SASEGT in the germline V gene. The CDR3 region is CASSESWGRGNTEAFF. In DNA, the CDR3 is TGTGCCAGCAGTGAGAGCTGGGGCAGGGGGAACACTGAAGCTTTCTTT.

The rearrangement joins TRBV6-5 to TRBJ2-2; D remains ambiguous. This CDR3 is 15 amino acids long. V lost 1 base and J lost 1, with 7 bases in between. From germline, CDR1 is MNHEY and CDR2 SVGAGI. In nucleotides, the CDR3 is TGTGCCAGCAGTTACTTTGGCAGGAACACCGGGGAGCTGTTTTTT. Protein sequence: CASSYFGRNTGELFF.

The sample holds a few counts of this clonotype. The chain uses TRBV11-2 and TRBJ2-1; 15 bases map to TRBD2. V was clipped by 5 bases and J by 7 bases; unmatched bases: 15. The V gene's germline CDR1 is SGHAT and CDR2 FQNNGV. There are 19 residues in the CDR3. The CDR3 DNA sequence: TGTGCCAGCAGCCTGGGGACTAGCGGGGGGTTTTATCCGTGGAATGAGCAGTTCTTC. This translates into CASSLGTSGGFYPWNEQFF.

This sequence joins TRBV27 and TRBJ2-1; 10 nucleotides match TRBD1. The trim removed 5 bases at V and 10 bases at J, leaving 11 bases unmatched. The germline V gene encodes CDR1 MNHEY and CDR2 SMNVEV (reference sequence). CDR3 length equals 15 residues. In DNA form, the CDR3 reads TGTGCCAGCAGTGAGACAGGGGGCGCGTCAGGGGAGCAGTTCTTC. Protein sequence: CASSETGGASGEQFF.

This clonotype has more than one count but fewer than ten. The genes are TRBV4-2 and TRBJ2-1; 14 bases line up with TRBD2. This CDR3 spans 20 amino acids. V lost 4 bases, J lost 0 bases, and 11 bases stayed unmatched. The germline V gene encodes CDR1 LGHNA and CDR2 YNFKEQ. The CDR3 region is CASSRLPGTSGGSSYNEQFF. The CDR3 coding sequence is TGTGCCAGCAGCCGCCTCCCCGGGACTAGCGGGGGCAGCTCCTACAATGAGCAGTTCTTC.

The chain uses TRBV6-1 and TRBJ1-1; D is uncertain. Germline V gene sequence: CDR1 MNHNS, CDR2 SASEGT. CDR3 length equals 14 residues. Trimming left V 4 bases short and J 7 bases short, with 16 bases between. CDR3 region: CASSVLPETYEAFF. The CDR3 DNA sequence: TGTGCCAGCAGTGTGCTCCCCGAGACTTATGAAGCTTTCTTT.

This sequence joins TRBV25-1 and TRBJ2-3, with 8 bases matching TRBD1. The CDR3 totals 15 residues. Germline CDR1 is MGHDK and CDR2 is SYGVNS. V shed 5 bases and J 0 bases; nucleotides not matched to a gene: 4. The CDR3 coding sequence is TGTGCCAGCAGTCACGGACAGGGTAGCACAGATACGCAGTATTTT. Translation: CASSHGQGSTDTQYF.

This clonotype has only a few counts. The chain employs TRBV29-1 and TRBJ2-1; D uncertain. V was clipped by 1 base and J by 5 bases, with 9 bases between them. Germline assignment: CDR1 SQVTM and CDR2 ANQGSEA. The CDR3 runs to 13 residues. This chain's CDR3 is CSVEGVDHNEQFF. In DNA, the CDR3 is TGCAGCGTTGAAGGGGTAGATCACAATGAGCAGTTCTTC.

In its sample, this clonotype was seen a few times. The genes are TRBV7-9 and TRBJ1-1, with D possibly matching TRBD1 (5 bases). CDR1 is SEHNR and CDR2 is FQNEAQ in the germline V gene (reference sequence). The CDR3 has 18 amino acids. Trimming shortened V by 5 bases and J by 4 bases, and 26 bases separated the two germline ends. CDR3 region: CASSRPDLQVTLGTEAFF. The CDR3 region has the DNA TGTGCCAGCAGCCGGCCCGACTTACAGGTGACCCTTGGCACTGAAGCTTTCTTT. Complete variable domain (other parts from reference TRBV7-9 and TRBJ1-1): DTGVSQNPRHKITKRGQNVTFRCDPISEHNRLYWYRQTLGQGPEFLTYFQNEAQLEKSRLLSDRFSAERPKGSFSTLEIQRTEQGDSAMYLCASSRPDLQVTLGTEAFFGQGTRLTVV.

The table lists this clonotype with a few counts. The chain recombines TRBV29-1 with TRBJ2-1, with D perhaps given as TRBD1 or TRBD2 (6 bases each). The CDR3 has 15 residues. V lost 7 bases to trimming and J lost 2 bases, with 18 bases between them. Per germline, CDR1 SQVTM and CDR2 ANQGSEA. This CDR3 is CSALPHGGPYNEQFF. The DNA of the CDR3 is TGCAGCGCCCTACCCCACGGGGGCCCCTACAATGAGCAGTTCTTC.

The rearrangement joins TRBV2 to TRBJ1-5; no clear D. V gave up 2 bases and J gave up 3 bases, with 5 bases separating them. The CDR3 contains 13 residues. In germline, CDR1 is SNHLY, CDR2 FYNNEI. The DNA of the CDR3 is TGTGCCAGCAGTGAAAGACTCAATCAGCCCCAGCATTTT. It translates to CASSERLNQPQHF.

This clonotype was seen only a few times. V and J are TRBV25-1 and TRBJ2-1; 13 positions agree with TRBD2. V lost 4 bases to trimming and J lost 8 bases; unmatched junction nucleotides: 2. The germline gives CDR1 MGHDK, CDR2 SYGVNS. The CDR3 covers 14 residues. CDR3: CASSGGLAGDEQFF. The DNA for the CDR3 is TGTGCCAGCAGTGGTGGACTAGCGGGAGATGAGCAGTTCTTC.

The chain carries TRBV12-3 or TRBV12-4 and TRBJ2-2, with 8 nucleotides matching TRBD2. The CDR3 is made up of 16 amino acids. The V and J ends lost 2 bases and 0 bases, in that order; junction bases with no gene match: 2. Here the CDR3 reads CASSLSGGPNTGELFF. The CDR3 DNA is TGTGCCAGCAGTTTATCGGGGGGGCCGAACACCGGGGAGCTGTTTTTT.

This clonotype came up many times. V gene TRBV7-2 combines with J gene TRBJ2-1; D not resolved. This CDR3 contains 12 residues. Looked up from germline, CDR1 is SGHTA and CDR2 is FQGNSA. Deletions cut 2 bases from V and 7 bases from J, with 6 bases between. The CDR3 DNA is TGTGCCAGCAGCTTAACGGAGAATGAGCAGTTCTTC. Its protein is CASSLTENEQFF.

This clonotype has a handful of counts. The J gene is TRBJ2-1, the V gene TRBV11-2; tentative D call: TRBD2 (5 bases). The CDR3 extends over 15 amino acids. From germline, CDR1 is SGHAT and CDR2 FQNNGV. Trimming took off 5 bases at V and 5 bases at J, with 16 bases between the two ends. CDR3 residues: CASSSLSGRNNEQFF. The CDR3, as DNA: TGTGCCAGCAGCAGTCTGAGCGGCCGTAACAATGAGCAGTTCTTC.

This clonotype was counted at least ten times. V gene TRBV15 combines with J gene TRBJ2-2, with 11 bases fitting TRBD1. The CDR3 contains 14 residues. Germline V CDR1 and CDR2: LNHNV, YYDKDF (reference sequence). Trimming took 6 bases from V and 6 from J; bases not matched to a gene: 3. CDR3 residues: CATRGQGEAGELFF. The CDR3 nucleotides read TGTGCCACCAGGGGACAGGGGGAGGCCGGGGAGCTGTTTTTT.

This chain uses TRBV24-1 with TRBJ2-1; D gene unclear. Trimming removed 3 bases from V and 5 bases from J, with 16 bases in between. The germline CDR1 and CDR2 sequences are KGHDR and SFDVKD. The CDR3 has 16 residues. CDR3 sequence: CATSDPLAEKNNEQFF. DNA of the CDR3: TGTGCCACCAGTGATCCCCTGGCGGAAAAAAACAATGAGCAGTTCTTC.

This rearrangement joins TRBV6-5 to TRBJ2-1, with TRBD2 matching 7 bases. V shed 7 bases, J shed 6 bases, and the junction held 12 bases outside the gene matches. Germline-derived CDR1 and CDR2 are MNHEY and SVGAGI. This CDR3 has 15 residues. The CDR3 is CASTAAGLFGNEQFF. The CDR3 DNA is TGTGCCAGCACCGCAGCGGGACTCTTTGGCAATGAGCAGTTCTTC.